The next 6 T cell receptor beta chains were all read from a single sample in a study of T cells expressing NK-cell markers. TCRdb re-called the 5' RACE reads and catalogs CDR3 proteins one per entry, DNA excluded. The listing contains about 380,000 distinct CDR3 sequences. Source material: blood T cells: a sorted CD56 or NKG2C T cell subset, CD4+ or CD8+ T cells, or bulk PBMC T cells (not recorded which). Receptor source: a man aged 18-70 years in good health.

V is TRBV5-6 and J is TRBJ2-7. The CDR3 has 13 amino acids. Per germline, CDR1 SGHDT and CDR2 YYEEEE. The CDR3 reads CASSPLLNYEQYF.

Here the CDR3 reads CAISLAGGVRGDTDTQYF. This chain joins TRBV10-3 and TRBJ2-3; TCRdb outputs TRBD2, but without DNA this stays unchecked. The CDR3 has 18 residues. The germline CDR1 and CDR2 sequences are ENHRY and SYGVKD.

The chain couples TRBV29-1 to TRBJ2-3; TCRdb names TRBD2, which stays unverified in the absence of DNA. There are 14 residues in the CDR3. In germline, CDR1 is SQVTM, CDR2 ANQGSEA. This CDR3 is CSVVSGGPMDTQYF.

The chain links TRBV20-1 to TRBJ2-1; no DNA is available, so the TRBD1 call from TCRdb remains unchecked. CDR1 is DFQATT, CDR2 SNEGSKA, per germline (reference sequence). The CDR3 runs to 15 residues. The CDR3 loop is CSAPRASHSYNEQFF.

The chain joins TRBV2 to TRBJ1-5; TCRdb calls TRBD1, which cannot be checked without DNA. This CDR3 comprises 13 residues. Germline loops: CDR1 SNHLY, CDR2 FYNNEI. The CDR3 is CASSDIPGQPQHF. Complete variable domain (other parts from reference TRBV2 and TRBJ1-5): EPEVTQTPSHQVTQMGQEVILRCVPISNHLYFYWYRQILGQKVEFLVSFYNNEISEKSEIFDDQFSVERPDGSNFTLKIRSTKLEDSAMYFCASSDIPGQPQHFGDGTRLSIL.

CDR3 region: CASSLYGTGFYNEQFF. This sequence joins TRBV28 and TRBJ2-1; TCRdb returns TRBD1, unconfirmable since there is no DNA. The CDR3 is made up of 16 amino acids. CDR1 is MDHEN and CDR2 is SYDVKM in the germline V gene. Supplemented by reference TRBV28 and TRBJ2-1, the full variable domain reads DVKVTQSSRYLVKRTGEKVFLECVQDMDHENMFWYRQDPGLGLRLIYFSYDVKMKEKGDIPEGYSVSREKKERFSLILESASTNQTSMYLCASSLYGTGFYNEQFFGPGTRLTVL.